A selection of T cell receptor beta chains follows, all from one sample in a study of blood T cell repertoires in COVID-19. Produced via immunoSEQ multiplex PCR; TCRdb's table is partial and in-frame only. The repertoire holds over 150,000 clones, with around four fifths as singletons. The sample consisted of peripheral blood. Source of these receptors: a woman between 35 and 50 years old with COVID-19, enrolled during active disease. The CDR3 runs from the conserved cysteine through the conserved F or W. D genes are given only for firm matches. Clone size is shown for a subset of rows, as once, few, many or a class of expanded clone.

CASSQYTGELFF | TGTGCCAGCAGCCAATACACCGGGGAGCTGTTTTTT | TRBJ2-2 | - | - | TRBV27
CASSYQENQPQHF | TGTGCCAGCAGTTACCAGGAAAATCAGCCCCAGCATTTT | TRBJ1-5 | many | - | TRBV6-5
CASSQEHGTIYF | TGTGCCAGCAGCCAAGAGCACGGCACCATATATTTT | TRBJ1-3 | once | - | TRBV7-9
CASRGTGNEQFF | TGTGCCAGCAGGGGGACAGGCAATGAGCAGTTCTTC | TRBJ2-1 | - | TRBD1 | TRBV6-5
CASSVAGIDSPLHF | TGTGCCAGCAGCGTAGCAGGTATTGATTCACCCCTCCACTTT | TRBJ1-6 | few | - | TRBV9
CASSDEAPDWGTNEKLFF | TGTGCCAGCAGCGACGAGGCGCCAGATTGGGGCACTAATGAAAAACTGTTTTTT | TRBJ1-4 | - | - | TRBV7-2
CASKSGYDNYGYTF | TGTGCCAGCAAATCGGGTTACGATAACTATGGCTACACCTTC | TRBJ1-2 | - | - | TRBV7-8
CASSMAGGSEQYF | TGTGCCAGTAGCATGGCGGGAGGGTCCGAGCAGTACTTC | TRBJ2-7 | - | TRBD2 | TRBV19
CAIAASVQGGTEAFF | TGTGCCATCGCTGCCTCAGTACAGGGGGGCACTGAAGCTTTCTTT | TRBJ1-1 | - | TRBD1 | TRBV10-3
CASWDFSSGNTIYF | TGTGCCAGCTGGGACTTTTCCTCTGGAAACACCATATATTTT | TRBJ1-3 | - | - | TRBV5-5
CASSPTEVYGYTF | TGTGCCAGCTCGCCAACAGAAGTTTATGGCTACACCTTC | TRBJ1-2 | - | - | TRBV18
CARRQGPNTEAFF | TGTGCCAGGCGACAGGGTCCGAACACTGAAGCTTTCTTT | TRBJ1-1 | once | TRBD1 | TRBV2
CASSFLAGGPETQYF | TGTGCCAGCAGCTTTCTAGCGGGGGGCCCAGAGACCCAGTACTTC | TRBJ2-5 | - | TRBD2 | TRBV11-2
CASSDSRGYGYTF | TGTGCCAGCAGTGATTCCAGGGGCTATGGCTACACCTTC | TRBJ1-2 | - | - | TRBV6-1
CATSRTRDTNQPQHF | TGTGCCACCAGTAGGACCCGGGACACCAATCAGCCCCAGCATTTT | TRBJ1-5 | - | - | TRBV15
CASSLDQGRPQHF | TGTGCCAGCAGCTTAGATCAGGGCCGGCCCCAGCATTTT | TRBJ1-5 | few | - | TRBV11-2
CASSQTSAYTDTQYF | TGCGCCAGCAGCCAGACTAGCGCCTACACAGATACGCAGTATTTT | TRBJ2-3 | few | TRBD2 | TRBV10-1
CASKREGLRGELFF | TGTGCCAGCAAGCGGGAGGGCTTAAGGGGGGAGCTGTTTTTT | TRBJ2-2 | once | TRBD2 | TRBV27
CASSWTAGGAGGYTF | TGTGCCAGCAGCTGGACCGCAGGGGGCGCAGGTGGCTACACCTTC | TRBJ1-2 | - | TRBD1 | TRBV5-5
CASSFTGYGNTIYF | TGCGCCAGCAGCTTTACAGGGTACGGAAACACCATATATTTT | TRBJ1-3 | - | - | TRBV5-1
CSVVWEGSSYNEQFF | TGCAGCGTTGTTTGGGAGGGTTCGTCCTACAATGAGCAGTTCTTC | TRBJ2-1 | - | TRBD2 | TRBV29-1
CASSFLSETGRYYSNQPQHF | TGTGCCAGCAGTTTCCTTAGCGAGACAGGTCGGTATTATTCCAATCAGCCCCAGCATTTT | TRBJ1-5 | - | - | TRBV27
CASTRDYNEQFF | TGTGCCAGCACCCGGGACTACAATGAGCAGTTCTTC | TRBJ2-1 | - | - | TRBV28
CASSLAQPETQYF | TGTGCCAGCAGCTTGGCCCAACCAGAGACCCAGTACTTC | TRBJ2-5 | - | - | TRBV11-2
CASSLTSARGTGEETQYF | TGTGCCAGCAGCTTAACGTCGGCCCGGGGGACAGGGGAAGAGACCCAGTACTTC | TRBJ2-5 | - | TRBD1 | TRBV7-3
CASSFGGRANYGYTF | TGTGCCAGCAGCTTTGGTGGCAGGGCTAACTATGGCTACACCTTC | TRBJ1-2 | once | - | TRBV7-9
CASSEYGGLNTEAFF | TGTGCCAGCAGTGAATATGGGGGGTTGAACACTGAAGCTTTCTTT | TRBJ1-1 | - | - | TRBV25-1